The 31 T cell receptor beta chains reported below all come from one sample, sequenced in a study of blood T cell repertoires in COVID-19. Sequenced by immunoSEQ multiplex PCR; TCRdb stores in-frame clones only, minus some. Of 280,000 or so clones listed, roughly 86% are singletons. The sample taken for sequencing was PBMCs or T cells enriched from blood (not recorded which). The receptors come from a woman between 50 and 59 years old who had been exposed to COVID-19.

This clone appeared a single time. The chain links TRBV5-1 to TRBJ2-1, with TRBD1 matching over 7 bases. The CDR3 is made up of 15 amino acids. Germline CDR1 reads SGHRS; CDR2 reads YFSETQ. J was trimmed by 8 bases and V by 0 bases; bases with no gene match: 8. The chain's CDR3 is CASSLAGQAFDEQFF. DNA of the CDR3: TGCGCCAGCAGCTTGGCCGGACAGGCGTTCGATGAGCAGTTCTTC.

V is TRBV11-1 and J is TRBJ2-5, with TRBD1 as a possible D gene (6 bases). Germline assignment: CDR1 SGHAT and CDR2 FQDESV (reference sequence). Between the trimmed V and J ends, which lost 1 base and 5 bases, there was a span of 14 bases. The CDR3 sequence is 15 residues long. The CDR3 spells CASSLESGARETQYF. CDR3 coding DNA: TGTGCCAGCAGCTTAGAATCAGGGGCGAGGGAGACCCAGTACTTC.

This clone has only one observation. V and J are TRBV10-3 and TRBJ2-5; 13 nucleotides line up with TRBD2. Trimming took 6 bases from V and 1 from J; bases not matched to a gene: 5. Germline V CDR1 and CDR2: ENHRY, SYGVKD. The CDR3 contains 16 residues. CDR3 residues: CAIRPGTSGAQETQYF. The CDR3 DNA reads TGTGCCATCAGACCCGGGACTAGCGGGGCCCAAGAGACCCAGTACTTC.

The chain carries TRBV19 and TRBJ1-2; D might be TRBD1 (5 bases). Trimming removed 3 bases from V and 7 bases from J, with 15 bases in between. Germline assignment: CDR1 LNHDA and CDR2 SQIVND (reference sequence). This CDR3 has 14 amino acids. CDR3 sequence reads: CASSMSAGFGGYTF. CDR3 DNA: TGTGCCAGTAGTATGTCCGCAGGGTTCGGTGGCTACACCTTC.

The rearrangement uses TRBV4-1 and TRBJ2-7; TRBD1 agrees at 7 bases. The length of the CDR3 is 16 residues. Germline assignment: CDR1 MGHRA and CDR2 YSYEKL. Trimming removed 5 bases from V and 0 bases from J; junction bases left unmatched: 10. CDR3 residues: CASSIQQGIDSYEQYF. In DNA, the CDR3 is TGCGCCAGCAGCATCCAACAGGGGATCGACTCCTACGAGCAGTACTTC.

V gene TRBV2 combines with J gene TRBJ2-5; 9 nucleotides align to TRBD1. The CDR3 covers 13 residues. Unmatched junction bases numbered 2, after V lost 2 bases and J lost 7 bases. Germline V gene lookup returns CDR1 SNHLY and CDR2 FYNNEI. The CDR3 reads CASSELDRGTQYF. CDR3 DNA: TGTGCCAGCAGTGAATTGGACAGGGGGACCCAGTACTTC.

The V call is TRBV27, the J call TRBJ2-7; the D gene is possibly TRBD2 (6 bases). V was trimmed by 3 bases and J by 6 bases, leaving 9 bases between them. There are 12 residues in the CDR3. Germline V lookup: CDR1 MNHEY, CDR2 SMNVEV (reference sequence). CDR3 nucleotides: TGTGCCAGCAGTTTTATCGGGGGCGAGCAGTACTTC. Protein: CASSFIGGEQYF.

The genes are TRBV27 and TRBJ1-1; tentative D call: TRBD1 (5 bases). From germline, CDR1 is MNHEY and CDR2 SMNVEV (reference sequence). The CDR3 consists of 13 residues. V shed 7 bases and J shed 5 bases, with 14 bases lying between them. The CDR3 loop reads CASTHRAGTEAFF. The CDR3 DNA sequence: TGTGCCAGCACGCATAGGGCAGGGACTGAAGCTTTCTTT.

The V call is TRBV6-5, the J call TRBJ2-7; 14 nucleotides line up with TRBD2. The length of the CDR3 is 15 residues. Germline V gene data show CDR1 as MNHEY and CDR2 as SVGAGI. The ends lost 6 bases at V and 7 bases at J; junction bases unmatched: 8. CDR3 sequence (DNA): TGTGCCAGCAGCCGACTAGCGGGGGGGCCTCGGGAGCAGTACTTC. Translated: CASSRLAGGPREQYF.

J is TRBJ1-5 and V is TRBV5-6; TRBD1 aligns across 9 bases. Trimming cost V 0 bases and J 5 bases; bases outside gene matches: 9. The CDR3 spans 17 residues. The germline gives CDR1 SGHDT, CDR2 YYEEEE. CDR3 sequence: CASSLGLDRGFDQPQHF. The CDR3 coding sequence is TGTGCCAGCAGCTTGGGTTTGGACAGGGGTTTCGATCAGCCCCAGCATTTT.

Notes on this clone: This may arise from a read error, as a much more abundant clone is one base away. Different DNA sequences within this sample yield the same CDR3. The chain uses TRBV7-8 and TRBJ1-1; D gene uncertain. V was cut by 2 bases and J by 1 base, with 5 bases left in between. From germline, CDR1 is SGHVS and CDR2 FQNEAQ. The CDR3 extends over 13 amino acids. Here the CDR3 reads CASSLRGNTEAFF. The CDR3 region has the DNA TGTGCCAGCAGCTTACGGGGGAACACTGAAGCTTTCTTT.

This chain links TRBV7-6 with TRBJ2-3; 10 positions match TRBD2. The CDR3 length is 16 residues. The germline V gene encodes CDR1 SGHVS and CDR2 FNYEAQ. The V segment lost 8 bases and the J segment 4 bases; nucleotides outside the gene matches: 12. CDR3 in DNA: TGTGCCAGCGGTCCCATAGCGGGGGGTATCGCAGATACGCAGTATTTT. The encoded protein is CASGPIAGGIADTQYF.

V is TRBV30 and J is TRBJ1-3; 8 positions agree with TRBD1. V shed 4 bases, J shed 2 bases, and the junction held 4 bases outside the gene matches. Germline values: CDR1 GTSNPN, CDR2 SVGIG (reference sequence). The CDR3 has 14 residues. The CDR3 DNA reads as TGTGCCTGGAACCGACAGGGGACTGGAAACACCATATATTTT. Its translation: CAWNRQGTGNTIYF.

The chain carries TRBV7-2 and TRBJ1-1; 7 nucleotides align to TRBD1. Germline-derived CDR1 and CDR2 are SGHTA and FQGNSA. V lost 4 bases and J lost 4; bases outside the gene matches: 3. The CDR3 contains 13 residues. CDR3 residues: CASSWDRLTEAFF. In DNA, the CDR3 is TGTGCCAGCAGCTGGGACAGACTCACTGAAGCTTTCTTT.

This chain links TRBV2 with TRBJ1-5; possible D gene TRBD1, 5 bases. This CDR3 has 16 residues. The germline V gene has CDR1 SNHLY and CDR2 FYNNEI. V was trimmed by 6 bases and J by 3 bases, leaving 18 bases between them. The CDR3 protein is CASRGGAGVINQPQHF. CDR3 nucleotides: TGTGCCAGCAGGGGGGGAGCGGGGGTCATCAATCAGCCCCAGCATTTT.

J is TRBJ1-2 and V is TRBV5-4; a weak D match, TRBD1 (6 bases). The germline CDR1 and CDR2 sequences are SGHNT and YYREEE (reference sequence). The CDR3 has 15 amino acids. The germline V and J ends were trimmed by 0 bases and 4 bases, with 13 bases remaining between them. The CDR3 region is CASSLAPGQSYGYTF. In DNA form, the CDR3 reads TGTGCCAGCAGCTTGGCTCCCGGACAGAGCTATGGCTACACCTTC.

J is TRBJ1-3 and V is TRBV18, with D hard to call. Germline V lookup: CDR1 KGHSH, CDR2 LQKENI. Deletions cut 5 bases from V and 0 bases from J, with 5 bases between. The length of the CDR3 is 13 residues. The CDR3 region is CASSTDSGNTIYF. The CDR3, as DNA: TGTGCCAGCTCAACTGACTCTGGAAACACCATATATTTT.

This clone was counted a single time. CDR3 protein: CASSLGLAVNTGELFF. The CDR3 bases are TGTGCCAGCAGCCTGGGACTAGCGGTGAACACCGGGGAGCTGTTTTTT. The chain recombines TRBV5-5 with TRBJ2-2; 11 bases are a match to TRBD2. The CDR3 totals 16 residues. Trimming took 4 bases from V and 1 from J; bases not matched to a gene: 3. Per the germline V gene, CDR1 is SGHKS and CDR2 is YYEKEE (reference sequence).

CDR3 nucleotide sequence: TGTGCCAGCAGCAACGCCGGGACAGGGGTCCCCTACAATGAGCAGTTCTTC. It encodes CASSNAGTGVPYNEQFF. The chain employs TRBV5-6 and TRBJ2-1; TRBD1 matches 10 bases. Per germline, CDR1 SGHDT and CDR2 YYEEEE. With 4 bases clipped from V and 2 bases from J, the junction kept 9 bases outside the gene matches. The CDR3 has 17 amino acids.

This clone has just one count. In the same sample, other DNA sequences code for this CDR3. The chain carries TRBV2 and TRBJ2-2; the D is unclear. This CDR3 is built from 11 residues. Germline CDR1 is SNHLY and CDR2 is FYNNEI. Trimming removed 6 bases at V and 6 bases at J, with 5 bases between. CDR3 protein: CASSVSGELFF. The CDR3, as DNA: TGTGCCAGCAGCGTATCCGGGGAGCTGTTTTTT.

The chain recombines TRBV11-2 with TRBJ2-7; 7 bases are shared with TRBD1. CDR3 length: 14 residues. Trimming cost V 6 bases and J 3 bases; bases outside gene matches: 8. CDR1 is SGHAT, CDR2 FQNNGV, per germline. The CDR3 loop is CASRLASGGYEQYF. The CDR3 coding sequence is TGTGCCAGCAGACTGGCTTCAGGGGGCTACGAGCAGTACTTC.

This clone was found once. The rearrangement uses TRBV27 and TRBJ1-6, with TRBD1 matching 8 bases. With 2 bases clipped from V and 10 bases from J, the junction kept 7 bases outside the gene matches. The germline V gene encodes CDR1 MNHEY and CDR2 SMNVEV (reference sequence). The CDR3 covers 15 residues. CDR3 coding DNA: TGTGCCAGCAGTTTAGCAACAGGGGGAAGATCACCCCTCCACTTT. This sequence encodes CASSLATGGRSPLHF.

The chain has TRBV5-1 and TRBJ2-7, with 8 positions matching TRBD2. With V trimmed by 7 bases and J by 2 bases, 8 bases remained unmatched. Germline lookup yields CDR1 SGHRS and CDR2 YFSETQ. The CDR3 consists of 14 residues. The CDR3 coding sequence is TGCGCCAGCGGGGCGGGGGGTTCGACCTACGAGCAGTACTTC. Its translation: CASGAGGSTYEQYF. The variable domain in full, completed from reference TRBV5-1 and TRBJ2-7, reads KAGVTQTPRYLIKTRGQQVTLSCSPISGHRSVSWYQQTPGQGLQFLFEYFSETQRNKGNFPGRFSGRQFSNSRSEMNVSTLELGDSALYLCASGAGGSTYEQYFGPGTRLTVT.

The V call is TRBV28, the J call TRBJ1-4; a weak D match, TRBD1 (5 bases). Trimming took 5 bases from V and 0 from J, leaving 16 bases between them. Germline V gives CDR1 MDHEN, CDR2 SYDVKM. The CDR3 consists of 17 residues. CDR3 in amino acids: CASSLPGGVATNEKLFF. The DNA of the CDR3 is TGTGCCAGCAGTCTCCCCGGGGGGGTTGCAACTAATGAAAAACTGTTTTTT.

This chain connects TRBV6-5 to TRBJ1-1; D gene uncertain. From germline, CDR1 is MNHEY and CDR2 SVGAGI. The CDR3 is 12 amino acids. V dropped 8 bases and J dropped 7 bases, with 14 bases sitting between them. CDR3 DNA: TGTGCCAGCTCCGTGCCCGGTAGTGAAGCTTTCTTT. It codes for CASSVPGSEAFF.

The chain is built from TRBV5-4 and TRBJ1-5; unclear D gene. The CDR3 consists of 15 residues. The germline V gene has CDR1 SGHNT and CDR2 YYREEE (reference sequence). V was cut by 0 bases and J by 1 base, with 8 bases left in between. The CDR3 is CASSLAGRSNQPQHF. CDR3 DNA sequence: TGTGCCAGCAGCTTGGCGGGAAGGAGCAATCAGCCCCAGCATTTT.

V gene TRBV6-5 combines with J gene TRBJ2-1; the match to TRBD2 covers 9 bases. This CDR3 has 15 residues. V dropped 6 bases and J dropped 6; count of bases not matched to a gene: 9. Germline V gene lookup returns CDR1 MNHEY and CDR2 SVGAGI. The chain's CDR3 is CASRESGGYVNEQFF. DNA of the CDR3: TGTGCCAGCAGAGAGAGCGGGGGGTATGTCAATGAGCAGTTCTTC.

This rearrangement joins TRBV10-3 to TRBJ2-3, with D possibly matching TRBD2 (6 bases). V dropped 11 bases and J dropped 2 bases, with 14 bases sitting between them. The germline gives CDR1 ENHRY, CDR2 SYGVKD. CDR3 size: 13 residues. CDR3 bases: TGTGCCGCCGGGGACTCTTACACAGATACGCAGTATTTT. Protein: CAAGDSYTDTQYF.

Comment on this clone: The sample carries other DNA sequences with the same CDR3. V usage is TRBV5-1 and J usage is TRBJ1-5; D gene uncertain. CDR3 size: 13 residues. Per germline, CDR1 SGHRS and CDR2 YFSETQ. V was shortened by 0 bases and J by 5 bases, with 6 bases between the two germline ends. The CDR3 coding sequence is TGCGCCAGCAGCTTGGATCGGGATCAGCCCCAGCATTTT. Translation: CASSLDRDQPQHF.

The V and J genes are TRBV3-1 (or the pseudogene TRBV3-2) and TRBJ1-4; the match to TRBD1 covers 9 bases. This CDR3 contains 15 residues. Per germline, CDR1 LGHDT and CDR2 YNNKEL (reference sequence). Germline trimming cut 4 bases from V and 7 bases from J; bases unmatched to any gene: 7. This CDR3 is CASSLAGTGLEKLFF. CDR3 coding DNA: TGTGCCAGCAGCCTAGCCGGGACAGGGCTTGAAAAACTGTTTTTT.

The V gene is TRBV3-1 (or the pseudogene TRBV3-2), the J gene TRBJ2-1, with TRBD1 matching 8 bases. CDR1 LGHDT and CDR2 YNNKEL come from the germline V gene (reference sequence). V lost 6 bases to trimming and J lost 9 bases; unmatched junction nucleotides: 10. The CDR3 length is 14 residues. In DNA, the CDR3 is TGTGCCAGCAGGGGACAGGAATCCGGGGGTGAGCAGTTCTTC. This gives the protein CASRGQESGGEQFF.